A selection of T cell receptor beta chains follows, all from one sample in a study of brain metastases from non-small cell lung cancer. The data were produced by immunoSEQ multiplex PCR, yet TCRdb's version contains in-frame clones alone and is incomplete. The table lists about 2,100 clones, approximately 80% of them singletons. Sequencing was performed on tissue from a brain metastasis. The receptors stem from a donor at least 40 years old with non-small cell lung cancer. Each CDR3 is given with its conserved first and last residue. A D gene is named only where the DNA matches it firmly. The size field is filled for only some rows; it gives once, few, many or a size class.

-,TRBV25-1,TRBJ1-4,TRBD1,CASSDGTGLTKGNEKLFF,TGTGCCAGCAGTGACGGGACAGGGCTAACTAAAGGGAATGAAAAACTGTTTTTT
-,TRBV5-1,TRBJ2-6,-,CASSLQGGANVLTF,TGCGCCAGCAGCCTTCAGGGCGGGGCCAACGTCCTGACTTTC
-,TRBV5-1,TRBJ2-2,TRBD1,CASSFRDRVTGELFF,TGCGCCAGCAGCTTCCGGGACAGGGTCACCGGGGAGCTGTTTTTT
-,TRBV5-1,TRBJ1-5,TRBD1,CASSPDREGQPQHF,TGCGCCAGCAGCCCTGACAGGGAAGGCCAGCCCCAGCATTTT
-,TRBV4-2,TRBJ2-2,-,CASSQEAGTYTGELFF,TGTGCCAGCAGCCAAGAAGCAGGGACCTACACCGGGGAGCTGTTTTTT
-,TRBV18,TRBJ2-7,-,CASSPGPLHSYEQYF,TGTGCCAGCTCACCAGGCCCTCTACACTCTTACGAGCAGTACTTC
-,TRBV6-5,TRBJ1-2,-,CASSYGGVNYGYTF,TGTGCCAGCAGTTACGGAGGTGTCAACTATGGCTACACCTTC
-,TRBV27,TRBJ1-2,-,CASSLAPTRLGYTF,TGTGCCAGCAGTTTAGCCCCCACTCGGCTCGGCTACACCTTC
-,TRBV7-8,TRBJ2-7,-,CASTPTGLPRREQYF,TGTGCCAGCACCCCCACAGGCCTCCCCCGGAGGGAGCAGTACTTC
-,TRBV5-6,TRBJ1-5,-,CASSYRQANQPQHF,TGTGCCAGCAGCTACCGACAGGCTAATCAGCCCCAGCATTTT
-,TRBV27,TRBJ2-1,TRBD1,CASSFFGTAQFF,TGTGCCAGCAGTTTTTTTGGGACAGCGCAGTTCTTC
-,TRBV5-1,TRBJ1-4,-,CASSFQDTNEKLFF,TGCGCCAGCAGCTTTCAGGATACTAATGAAAAACTGTTTTTT
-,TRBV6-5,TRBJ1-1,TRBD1,CASSFGQELEAFF,TGTGCCAGCAGTTTCGGACAGGAGCTTGAAGCTTTCTTT
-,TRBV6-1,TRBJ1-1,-,CASSEAGRPNEAFF,TGTGCCAGCAGTGAAGCTGGCAGACCTAATGAAGCTTTCTTT
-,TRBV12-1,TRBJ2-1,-,CASSLPSRGQFF,TGTGCCAGCAGCTTACCCTCTCGGGGGCAGTTCTTC
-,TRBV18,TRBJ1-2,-,CASSPSGHSLYGYTF,TGTGCCAGCTCACCTTCGGGACATTCCCTTTATGGCTACACCTTC
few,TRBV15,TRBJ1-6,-,CATSRVVGRDSPLHF,TGTGCCACCAGCAGAGTTGTAGGGAGGGATTCACCCCTCCACTTT
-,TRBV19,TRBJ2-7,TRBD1,CASSTLEGAVREQYF,TGTGCCAGTAGTACCCTCGAGGGGGCAGTGAGAGAGCAGTACTTC
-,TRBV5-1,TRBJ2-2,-,CASSFQPATNTEELFF,TGCGCCAGCAGCTTCCAACCCGCAACGAACACCGAGGAGCTGTTTTTT
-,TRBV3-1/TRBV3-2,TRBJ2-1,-,CASSSISPSDNEQFF,TGTGCCAGCAGCTCGATCTCTCCCTCCGACAATGAGCAGTTCTTC
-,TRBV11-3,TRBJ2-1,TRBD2,CASSSAGTTNNEQFF,TGTGCCAGCAGCTCAGCGGGGACTACAAACAATGAGCAGTTCTTC
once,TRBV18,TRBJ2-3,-,CASSQGGGDTQYF,TGTGCCAGCTCCCAGGGAGGTGGAGATACGCAGTATTTT
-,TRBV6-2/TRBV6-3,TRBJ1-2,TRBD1,CASSPVRTGFYGYTF,TGTGCCAGCAGTCCCGTGCGGACAGGGTTCTATGGCTACACCTTC
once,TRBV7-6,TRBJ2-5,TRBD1,CASSSRQGVETQYF,TGTGCCAGCAGCTCTAGACAGGGTGTGGAGACCCAGTACTTC
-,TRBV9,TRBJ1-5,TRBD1,CASSEGQGGYQPQHF,TGTGCCAGCAGCGAGGGACAGGGGGGATATCAGCCCCAGCATTTT
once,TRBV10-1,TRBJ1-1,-,CASSESSGSPEAFF,TGCGCCAGCAGTGAGTCGTCAGGGAGCCCCGAAGCTTTCTTT
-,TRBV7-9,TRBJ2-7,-,CASSPPSSEQYF,TGTGCCAGCAGCCCCCCGTCCTCCGAGCAGTACTTC
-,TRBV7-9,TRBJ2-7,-,CASSLEQGSYEQYF,TGTGCCAGCAGCTTAGAACAGGGCTCGTACGAGCAGTACTTC
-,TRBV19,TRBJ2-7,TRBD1,CASSIDPSTGAEQYF,TGTGCCAGTAGTATAGATCCCTCGACAGGGGCCGAGCAGTACTTC
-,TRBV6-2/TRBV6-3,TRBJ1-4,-,CASSQGEKLFF,TGTGCCAGCAGTCAGGGGGAAAAACTGTTTTTT
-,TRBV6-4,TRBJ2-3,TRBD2,CASSDGASGGSDTQYF,TGTGCCAGCAGTGACGGGGCTAGCGGGGGCTCAGATACGCAATATTTT
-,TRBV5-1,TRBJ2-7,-,CASSKGTEQYF,TGCGCCAGCAGCAAGGGGACAGAGCAGTACTTC